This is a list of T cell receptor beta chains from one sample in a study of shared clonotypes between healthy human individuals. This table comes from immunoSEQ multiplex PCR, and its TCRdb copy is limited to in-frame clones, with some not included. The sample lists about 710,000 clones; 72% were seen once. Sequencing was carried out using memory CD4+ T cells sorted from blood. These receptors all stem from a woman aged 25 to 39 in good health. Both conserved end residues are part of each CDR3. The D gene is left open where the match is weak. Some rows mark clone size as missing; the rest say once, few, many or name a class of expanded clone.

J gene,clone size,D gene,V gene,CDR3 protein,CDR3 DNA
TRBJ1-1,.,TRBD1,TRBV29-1,CSVNRDRGTEAFF,TGCAGCGTGAACCGGGACAGGGGCACTGAAGCTTTCTTT
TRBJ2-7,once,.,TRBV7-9,CASSHRAGYTYEQYF,TGTGCCAGCAGCCACCGGGCAGGGTATACCTACGAGCAGTACTTC
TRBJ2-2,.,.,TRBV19,CASTPQSGVTGELFF,TGTGCCAGTACCCCCCAATCCGGGGTCACCGGGGAGCTGTTTTTT
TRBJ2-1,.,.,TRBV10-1,CARTGNVNEQFF,TGCGCCAGAACAGGGAATGTCAATGAGCAGTTCTTC
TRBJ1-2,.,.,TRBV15,CATSRGGDSYGYTF,TGTGCCACCAGCAGAGGGGGGGATAGTTATGGCTACACCTTC
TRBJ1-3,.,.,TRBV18,CASSPILTGTGNTIYF,TGTGCCAGCTCACCGATCCTTACAGGGACTGGAAACACCATATATTTT
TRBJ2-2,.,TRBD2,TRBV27,CASSHLTSGRANTGELFF,TGTGCCAGCAGCCATTTAACTAGCGGGAGGGCGAACACCGGGGAGCTGTTTTTT
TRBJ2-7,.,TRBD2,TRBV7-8,CASSYPRPAGGPYEQYF,TGTGCCAGCTCCTACCCTCGACCAGCGGGAGGGCCCTACGAGCAGTACTTC
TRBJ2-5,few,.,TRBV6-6,CASSSDGETQYF,TGTGCCAGCAGTTCGGATGGAGAGACCCAGTACTTC
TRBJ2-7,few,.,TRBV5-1,CASSLEQNLHEQYF,TGCGCCAGCAGCTTGGAACAGAACCTCCACGAGCAGTACTTC
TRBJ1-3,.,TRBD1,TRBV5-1,CASSNDREVSGNTIYF,TGCGCCAGCAGCAACGACAGGGAGGTCTCTGGAAACACCATATATTTT
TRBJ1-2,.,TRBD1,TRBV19,CASSDTGEYGYTF,TGTGCCAGTAGCGATACAGGGGAATATGGCTACACCTTC
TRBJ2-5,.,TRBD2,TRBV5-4,CASSLEGTSIWETQYF,TGTGCCAGCAGCTTGGAAGGGACTAGCATTTGGGAGACCCAGTACTTC
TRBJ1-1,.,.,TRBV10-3,CAISSTENSEAFF,TGTGCCATCAGTTCGACAGAGAACAGTGAAGCTTTCTTT
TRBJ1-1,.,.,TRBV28,CASTVGTVTEAFF,TGTGCCAGCACCGTAGGGACGGTCACTGAAGCTTTCTTT
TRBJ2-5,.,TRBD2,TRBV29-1,CSVEPTSGSRETQYF,TGCAGCGTTGAACCGACTAGCGGGAGTAGAGAGACCCAGTACTTC
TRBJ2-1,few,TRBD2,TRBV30,CAWGYSGRQFF,TGTGCCTGGGGATATAGCGGGAGGCAGTTCTTC
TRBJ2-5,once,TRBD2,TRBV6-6,CASSYSRGGETQYF,TGTGCCAGCAGTTACTCACGGGGGGGAGAGACCCAGTACTTC
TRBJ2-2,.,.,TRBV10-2,CASRGWNTGELFF,TGCGCCAGCAGAGGATGGAACACCGGGGAGCTGTTTTTT
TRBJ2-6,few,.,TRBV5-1,CASSPARSGANVLTF,TGCGCCAGCAGCCCGGCTCGCTCTGGGGCCAACGTCCTGACTTTC
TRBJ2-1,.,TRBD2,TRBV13,CASSLRTSGSHNEQFF,TGTGCCAGCAGCCTCCGGACTAGCGGGAGTCACAATGAGCAGTTCTTC
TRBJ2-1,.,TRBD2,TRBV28,CASGSGGDSNEQFF,TGTGCCAGCGGGAGCGGGGGGGACTCCAATGAGCAGTTCTTC
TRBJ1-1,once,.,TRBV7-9,CASNTQGNTEAFF,TGTGCCAGCAACACTCAGGGGAACACTGAAGCTTTCTTT
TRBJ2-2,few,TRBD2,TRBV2,CASTTSGRANTGELFF,TGTGCCAGCACGACTAGCGGGAGGGCGAACACCGGGGAGCTGTTTTTT
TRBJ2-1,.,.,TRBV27,CASSSREFPYNEQFF,TGTGCCAGCAGTTCAAGGGAGTTTCCGTACAATGAGCAGTTCTTC
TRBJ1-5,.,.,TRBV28,CASSFIGFNQPQHF,TGTGCCAGCAGTTTCATAGGGTTCAATCAGCCCCAGCATTTT
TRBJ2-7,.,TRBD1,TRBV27,CASSSRQGTGEQYF,TGTGCCAGCAGTTCACGACAGGGTACGGGCGAGCAGTACTTC
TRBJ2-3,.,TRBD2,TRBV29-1,CSANYRTSGRAADTQYF,TGCAGCGCTAATTACCGGACTAGCGGGAGGGCGGCAGATACGCAGTATTTT
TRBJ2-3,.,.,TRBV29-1,CSVAAASSTDTQYF,TGCAGCGTTGCGGCAGCATCTAGCACAGATACGCAGTATTTT
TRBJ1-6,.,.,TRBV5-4,CASSLERGNSPLHF,TGTGCCAGCAGCTTGGAGCGGGGTAATTCACCCCTCCACTTT
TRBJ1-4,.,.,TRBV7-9,CASRLSYATNEKLFF,TGTGCCAGCAGGCTATCTTATGCAACTAATGAAAAACTGTTTTTT
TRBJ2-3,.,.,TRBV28,CASSVPGSDTQYF,TGTGCCAGCAGTGTTCCGGGGTCAGATACGCAGTATTTT
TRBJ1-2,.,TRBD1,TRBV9,CASSVDWDRESYTF,TGTGCCAGCAGCGTAGATTGGGACAGGGAGAGCTACACCTTC
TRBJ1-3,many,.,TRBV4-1,CASSQGHSGNTIYF,TGCGCCAGCAGCCAGGGCCACTCTGGAAACACCATATATTTT
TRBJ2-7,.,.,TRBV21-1,CASSKRQGPAREQYF,TGTGCCAGCAGCAAGCGGCAGGGACCAGCAAGGGAGCAGTACTTC
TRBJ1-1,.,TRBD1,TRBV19,CASSVWDDRAAFF,TGTGCCAGTAGTGTGTGGGACGACAGGGCAGCTTTCTTT
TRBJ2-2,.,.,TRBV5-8,CASSLGHANTGELFF,TGTGCCAGCAGCTTGGGGCACGCGAACACCGGGGAGCTGTTTTTT
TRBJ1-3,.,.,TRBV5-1,CASSRSGVSDTIYF,TGCGCCAGCAGCCGGTCGGGGGTTTCGGACACCATATATTTT
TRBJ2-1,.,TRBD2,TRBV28,CASREGGGYNEQFF,TGTGCCAGCAGGGAGGGCGGGGGGTACAATGAGCAGTTCTTC
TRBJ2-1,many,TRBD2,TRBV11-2,CASGLAGPYNEQFF,TGTGCCAGCGGACTAGCGGGTCCTTACAATGAGCAGTTCTTC
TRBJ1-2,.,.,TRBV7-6,CASSSRGRGYGYTF,TGTGCCAGCAGCTCCCGGGGGCGCGGCTATGGCTACACCTTC
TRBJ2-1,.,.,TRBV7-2,CASRVGGYNEQFF,TGTGCCAGCAGGGTGGGCGGTTACAATGAGCAGTTCTTC
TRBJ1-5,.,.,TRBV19,CASSIARDQPQHF,TGTGCCAGTAGTATCGCCAGGGATCAGCCCCAGCATTTT
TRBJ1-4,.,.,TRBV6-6,CASSQQGTVEKLFF,TGTGCCAGCAGTCAACAGGGTACTGTAGAAAAACTGTTTTTT
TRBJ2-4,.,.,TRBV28,CASSSAVQELLAKNIQYF,TGTGCCAGCAGTTCTGCGGTACAGGAATTACTAGCCAAAAACATTCAGTACTTC
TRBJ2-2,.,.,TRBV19,CASSIAGGGGELFF,TGTGCCAGTAGTATAGCCGGGGGCGGCGGGGAGCTGTTTTTT
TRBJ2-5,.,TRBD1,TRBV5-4,CASSQSNRGTQYF,TGTGCCAGCAGCCAATCAAACAGGGGGACCCAGTACTTC